These T cell receptor beta chains were read from a single sample in a study of cytomegalovirus exposure and HLA in healthy donors. Assay: immunoSEQ multiplex PCR; the TCRdb copy retains only in-frame clones and omits some. This table holds over 110,000 clones, approximately 84% found once. The sequenced sample consisted of PBMCs. The receptors come from a woman aged 55-70 years in good health and CMV-seropositive. CDR3s include the opening cysteine and the closing phenylalanine or tryptophan. Each record gives: D gene, clone size, J gene, V gene, CDR3 protein. The D gene is left open where the match is weak. Clone size is stated in some rows and not others, as once, few, many or a class when expanded.

NA,NA,TRBJ2-1,TRBV27,CASSLSSGRYNEQFF
TRBD2,NA,TRBJ2-5,TRBV28,CASTNSGRGLQGTQYF
TRBD2,once,TRBJ2-2,TRBV7-9,CASSLGISGNFGELFF
NA,NA,TRBJ1-2,TRBV10-3,CAISVQGSGGYTF
NA,NA,TRBJ1-2,TRBV28,CASTPQGNPLDYGYTF
NA,NA,TRBJ2-7,TRBV28,CACGCNDVQAMCEQYF
TRBD1,NA,TRBJ1-2,TRBV19,CASSRDRGDYGYTF
NA,NA,TRBJ1-5,TRBV25-1,CASSESTDSNQPQHF
TRBD2,few,TRBJ2-7,TRBV30,CAWNVAGGAYEQYF
NA,NA,TRBJ1-2,TRBV5-1,CASSLTGDRYGYTF
NA,NA,TRBJ2-1,TRBV5-1,CASSFRREEQFF
TRBD2,NA,TRBJ2-1,TRBV19,CASRSLAGDNEQFF
TRBD1,once,TRBJ1-2,TRBV11-1,CASSRESDRTYGYTF
NA,NA,TRBJ2-2,TRBV4-1,CASSPDPNTGGLFF
NA,NA,TRBJ2-1,TRBV4-2,CASSQEGSGETYNEQFF
TRBD2,NA,TRBJ2-1,TRBV30,CAWSPGLAGPYNEQFF
TRBD2,NA,TRBJ2-1,TRBV25-1,CASVNSGRGNEQFF
TRBD2,NA,TRBJ2-7,TRBV4-2,CASSQETRPSGGYEQYF
TRBD1,few,TRBJ1-4,TRBV5-1,CASSLAPGGATNEKLFF
NA,NA,TRBJ1-1,TRBV6-5,CASSYSRRDTEAFF
NA,NA,TRBJ2-4,TRBV29-1,CSVEVGGTTQYF
NA,NA,TRBJ2-1,TRBV19,CASSIEFWGSNNEQFF
NA,NA,TRBJ2-1,TRBV27,CASRPGQHNEQFF